The clone carrying this T cell receptor (beta chain) was observed at least ten times. Its antigen is currently unknown. The data are from a study of T cells in Graves' hyperthyroidism and ophthalmopathy. Diagnostic decisions used clinical symptoms, serum thyroxine and TRAb, thyroid ultrasound and orbital computed tomography. Study outcomes and limitations: Most thyroid clonotypes that were expanded above 0.001 also turned up in blood.

RNA transcripts served as the template for amplifying TCR beta CDR3 regions. TCR CDR3 underwent first-round RT-PCR with the HTBI primer set. TCRdb reanalysed the multiplex PCR reads using MiXCR and keeps one entry per CDR3 protein. The sample has over 250,000 distinct CDR3 sequences, about 13% seen once. This CDR3 comprises 13 residues. Trimming removed 4 bases from V and 11 bases from J, with 12 bases in between. The V gene's germline CDR1 is SGHAT and CDR2 FQNNGV. The gene calls are TRBV11-2 and TRBJ1-6; D perhaps matches TRBD1 (5 bases). The receptor was isolated from a woman between 40 and 50 years old with Graves' ophthalmopathy. The material sequenced was blood. CDR3 nucleotide sequence: TGTGCCAGCAGCTCCTCAGGGAAAGCACCCCTCCACTTT. This sequence encodes CASSSSGKAPLHF.